The 7 T cell receptor beta chains in this list originate from one sample, sequenced in a study of tumor-infiltrating lymphocytes in localized non-small cell lung cancer. Here immunoSEQ multiplex PCR was the method, and the copy in TCRdb shows in-frame clones only, minus some. Of 21,000 or so clones listed, 60% to 80% are singletons. The source material was lung tumor tissue. The receptor set was obtained from a human donor with non-small cell lung cancer.

The chain carries TRBV6-5 and TRBJ2-1, with TRBD2 identical over 10 bases. Germline CDR1 reads MNHEY; CDR2 reads SVGAGI. The CDR3 has 16 amino acids. Losses at the gene ends were 2 bases for V and 8 bases for J; bases not matched to a gene: 9. CDR3 region: CASSYRASGSSDEQFF. DNA of the CDR3: TGTGCCAGCAGTTACCGGGCTAGCGGGAGTAGCGATGAGCAGTTCTTC.

The chain employs TRBV5-1 and TRBJ2-5; D might be TRBD1 or TRBD2, each matching 5 bases. The CDR3 extends over 14 amino acids. V lost 2 bases, J lost 2 bases, and 10 bases lay in between. Per the germline V gene, CDR1 is SGHRS and CDR2 is YFSETQ. This CDR3 reads CASSLPGRQETQYF. The CDR3 DNA sequence: TGCGCCAGCAGCTTACCGGGACGACAAGAGACCCAGTACTTC.

The chain links TRBV7-6 to TRBJ1-1; D is perhaps TRBD1 (6 bases). CDR1 is SGHVS, CDR2 FNYEAQ, per germline. Trimming cost V 0 bases and J 3 bases, with 17 bases left between them. The length of the CDR3 is 17 residues. The CDR3 nucleotides read TGTGCCAGCAGCTTAGCTGACAGGCCCTACGTAGACACTGAAGCTTTCTTT. Encoded protein: CASSLADRPYVDTEAFF. Looking up the rest from reference TRBV7-6 and TRBJ1-1 gives the full variable domain: GAGVSQSPRYKVTKRGQDVALRCDPISGHVSLYWYRQALGQGPEFLTYFNYEAQQDKSGLPNDRFSAERPEGSISTLTIQRTEQRDSAMYRCASSLADRPYVDTEAFFGQGTRLTVV.

The genes are TRBV6-5 and TRBJ2-7; tentatively, D is TRBD1 or TRBD2 (5 bases each). The V gene's germline CDR1 is MNHEY and CDR2 SVGAGI. The CDR3 has 14 residues. V was pared by 2 bases and J by 3 bases, with 11 bases between. The CDR3, as DNA: TGTGCCAGCAGTTACGGCAGGGACGGCTACGAGCAGTACTTC. This translates into CASSYGRDGYEQYF.

The V gene is TRBV29-1, the J gene TRBJ2-1; D not certain. This CDR3 spans 14 amino acids. Germline V lookup: CDR1 SQVTM, CDR2 ANQGSEA. V lost 4 bases, J lost 5 bases, and 15 bases lay in between. CDR3 DNA sequence: TGCAGCGTTGTAGGAGCTAAGTACAACAATGAGCAGTTCTTC. It encodes CSVVGAKYNNEQFF.

This clone was counted between two and nine times. The chain links TRBV10-3 to TRBJ2-7; D ambiguous. CDR1 and CDR2 from the germline V gene are ENHRY and SYGVKD. CDR3 length: 12 amino acids. Trimming removed 6 bases at V and 0 bases at J, with 6 bases between. The CDR3 here is CAISGSSYEQYF. CDR3 DNA sequence: TGTGCCATCAGCGGTAGCTCCTACGAGCAGTACTTC.

V and J are TRBV7-9 and TRBJ1-4, with D possibly TRBD1 on 5 matching bases. The CDR3 has 13 residues. Trimming stripped 6 bases from V and 4 bases from J, with 9 bases between. Germline V gene sequence: CDR1 SEHNR, CDR2 FQNEAQ (reference sequence). Here the CDR3 reads CASRKQDNEKLFF. The CDR3 coding sequence is TGTGCCAGCAGAAAACAGGATAATGAAAAACTGTTTTTT.